A single sample gave rise to the 10 T cell receptor beta chains below, sequenced in a study of T-cell reconstitution after alpha-beta-depleted transplantation in children. Unique molecular identifiers were used in preparing the TCRbeta library. TCRdb ran MiXCR on the PCR reads and lists one entry per CDR3 protein. The data show some 640,000 distinct CDR3 sequences, with around 16% seen just once and 0.8% to 1.1% held by the top ten. This material consisted of PBMCs from the stem cell graft donor, taken from the stem cell graft. The receptors shown here come from a human donor who donated a stem cell graft to a child with acute myeloid leukemia.

At least ten counts were recorded for this clonotype. The chain uses TRBV20-1 and TRBJ1-1; D ambiguous. Germline V gives CDR1 DFQATT, CDR2 SNEGSKA (reference sequence). This CDR3 spans 14 amino acids. Deletions cut 7 bases from V and 1 base from J, with 16 bases between. The CDR3 bases are TGCAGTGTCCCGAGATTAACAGCGAACACTGAAGCTTTCTTT. Translating gives CSVPRLTANTEAFF.

The J gene is TRBJ2-3, the V gene TRBV20-1; TRBD2 might be the D (5 bases). There are 13 residues in the CDR3. Trimming removed 7 bases at V and 7 bases at J, with 18 bases between. CDR1 DFQATT and CDR2 SNEGSKA come from the germline V gene (reference sequence). CDR3 in DNA: TGCAGTGAGATCGGGGTAATTGGGAATACGCAGTATTTT. Encoded protein: CSEIGVIGNTQYF.

This clonotype was observed at least ten times. The chain has TRBV9 and TRBJ1-2, with 7 positions matching TRBD1. V trimming: 3 bases; J trimming: 4 bases; junction bases outside the gene matches: 6. CDR1 is SGDLS, CDR2 YYNGEE, per germline. The length of the CDR3 is 14 residues. CDR3 nucleotides: TGTGCCAGCAGCGCTAGGACAGGCCTCTATGGCTACACCTTC. It encodes CASSARTGLYGYTF.

This clonotype was picked up a small number of times. V and J are TRBV7-3 and TRBJ1-2, with a possible D match to TRBD1 (5 bases). This CDR3 region has 13 residues. Germline V gene data show CDR1 as SGHTA and CDR2 as FQGTGA. The V gene lost 6 bases and the J gene lost 6 bases, with 14 bases spanning the gap. The CDR3 sequence is CASSLRGVDGYTF. The CDR3 DNA is TGTGCCAGCAGTTTACGGGGCGTTGATGGCTACACCTTC.

This clonotype was detected ten times or more. CDR3 amino acids: CSARVPPGRMNTEAFF. CDR3 sequence (DNA): TGCAGTGCTAGAGTCCCCCCGGGCAGGATGAACACTGAAGCTTTCTTT. The rearrangement uses TRBV20-1 and TRBJ1-1, with D unresolved. Germline V gene sequence: CDR1 DFQATT, CDR2 SNEGSKA (reference sequence). The CDR3 length is 16 residues. With 1 base removed from V and 0 bases from J, the gap between germline ends came to 15 bases.

The rearrangement uses TRBV4-1 and TRBJ2-3; 10 nucleotides align to TRBD1. The V segment lost 3 bases and the J segment 4 bases; nucleotides outside the gene matches: 1. This CDR3 is built from 14 residues. Germline CDR1 is MGHRA and CDR2 is YSYEKL. The CDR3 bases are TGCGCCAGCAGCCATGGACAGGGGGCAGATACGCAGTATTTT. Translated, it gives CASSHGQGADTQYF.

At least ten counts were recorded for this clonotype. The chain uses TRBV12-3 or TRBV12-4 and TRBJ1-1, with 7 bases identical to TRBD1. J gave up 2 bases and V 7 bases, and 10 bases lay outside the gene matches. The CDR3 consists of 15 residues. The CDR3 reads CASTLKGGINTEAFF. DNA of the CDR3: TGTGCCAGCACCCTTAAAGGGGGCATTAACACTGAAGCTTTCTTT.

V and J are TRBV7-9 and TRBJ1-1; the D is unclear. Germline values: CDR1 SEHNR, CDR2 FQNEAQ (reference sequence). CDR3 length: 13 amino acids. V shed 7 bases and J shed 1 base, with 10 bases lying between them. The CDR3 region has the DNA TGTGCCAGCACCCCGGACCGGAACACTGAAGCTTTCTTT. As protein: CASTPDRNTEAFF.

This clonotype has a handful of counts. The chain has TRBV7-9 and TRBJ2-5; 8 bases map to TRBD1. The germline gives CDR1 SEHNR, CDR2 FQNEAQ (reference sequence). The CDR3 extends over 17 amino acids. Trimming took 5 bases from V and 4 from J; bases not matched to a gene: 15. CDR3 residues: CASSRRPGQDLLETQYF. As DNA, the CDR3 is TGTGCCAGCAGCCGGAGGCCGGGACAGGATCTACTAGAGACCCAGTACTTC.

The CDR3 is CASSPDAGRGYGYTF. CDR3 bases: TGTGCCAGCAGTCCTGACGCGGGACGGGGCTATGGCTACACCTTC. V and J are TRBV12-3 or TRBV12-4 and TRBJ1-2, with D possibly being TRBD1 (5 bases). Trimming took 5 bases from V and 4 from J, leaving 17 bases between them. CDR3 length equals 15 residues.